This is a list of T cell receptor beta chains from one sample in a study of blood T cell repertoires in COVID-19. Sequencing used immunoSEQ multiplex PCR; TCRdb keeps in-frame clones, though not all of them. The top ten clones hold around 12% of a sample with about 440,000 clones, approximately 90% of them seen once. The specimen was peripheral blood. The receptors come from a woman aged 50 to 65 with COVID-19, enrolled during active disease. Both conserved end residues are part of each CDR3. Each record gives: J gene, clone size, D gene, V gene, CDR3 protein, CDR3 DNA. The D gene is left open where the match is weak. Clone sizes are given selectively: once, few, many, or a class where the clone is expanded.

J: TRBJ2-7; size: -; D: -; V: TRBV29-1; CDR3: CSVVNNGHEQYF; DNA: TGCAGCGTTGTCAACAATGGCCACGAGCAGTACTTC
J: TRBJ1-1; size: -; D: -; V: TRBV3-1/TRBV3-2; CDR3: CASSQLPGRGEAFF; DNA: TGTGCCAGCAGCCAGCTCCCTGGGAGGGGTGAAGCTTTCTTT
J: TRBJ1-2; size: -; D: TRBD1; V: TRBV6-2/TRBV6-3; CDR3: CASSYSPHTGGANGYTF; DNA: TGTGCCAGCAGTTACTCCCCTCACACAGGGGGAGCTAATGGCTACACCTTC
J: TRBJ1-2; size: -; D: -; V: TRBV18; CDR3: CASSEMGAPAGYTF; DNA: TGTGCCAGCTCCGAAATGGGGGCCCCGGCTGGCTACACCTTC
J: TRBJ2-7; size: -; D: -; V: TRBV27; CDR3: CASSLSVQGSLSYEQYF; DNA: TGTGCCAGCAGTTTATCCGTACAGGGAAGCCTCTCCTACGAGCAGTACTTC
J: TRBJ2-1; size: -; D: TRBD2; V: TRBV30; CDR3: CAWSPLASGGLVFF; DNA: TGTGCCTGGAGTCCGCTGGCTAGCGGGGGTCTAGTGTTCTTC
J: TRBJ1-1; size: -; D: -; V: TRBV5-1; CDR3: CASRSPGMNTEAFF; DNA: TGCGCCAGCAGGTCCCCAGGAATGAACACTGAAGCTTTCTTT
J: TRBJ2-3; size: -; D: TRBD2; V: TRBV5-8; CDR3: CASSLGLAGARGGTQYF; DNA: TGTGCCAGCAGCTTGGGACTAGCGGGGGCCCGCGGGGGAACGCAGTATTTT
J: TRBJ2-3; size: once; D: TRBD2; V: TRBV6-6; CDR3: CASAFWRGGGADTQYF; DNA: TGTGCCAGCGCGTTCTGGCGGGGGGGTGGGGCAGATACGCAGTATTTT
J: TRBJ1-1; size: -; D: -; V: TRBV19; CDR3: CASSISGSLNTEAFF; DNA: TGTGCCAGTAGTATTTCGGGATCACTCAACACTGAAGCTTTCTTT
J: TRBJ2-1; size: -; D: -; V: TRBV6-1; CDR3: CASSEWGDNEQFF; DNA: TGTGCCAGCAGTGAATGGGGCGACAATGAGCAGTTCTTC
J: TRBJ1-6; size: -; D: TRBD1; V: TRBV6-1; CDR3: CASSDQGQGNSPLHF; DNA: TGTGCCAGCAGTGACCAAGGACAGGGAAATTCACCCCTCCACTTT
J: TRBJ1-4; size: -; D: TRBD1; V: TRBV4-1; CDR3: CASSQGAGGAGEKLFF; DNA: TGCGCCAGCAGCCAAGGTGCAGGGGGCGCCGGTGAAAAACTGTTTTTT
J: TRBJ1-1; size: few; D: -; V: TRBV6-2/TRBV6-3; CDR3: CASSSGSPSAFF; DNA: TGTGCCAGCAGTTCCGGGTCCCCCTCAGCTTTCTTT
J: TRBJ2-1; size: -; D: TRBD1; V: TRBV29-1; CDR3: CSGGTGPYNEQFF; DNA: TGCAGCGGGGGGACAGGTCCCTACAATGAGCAGTTCTTC
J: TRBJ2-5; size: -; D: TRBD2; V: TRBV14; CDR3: CASAIAGGQETQYF; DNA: TGTGCCAGCGCTATAGCGGGGGGGCAAGAGACCCAGTACTTC
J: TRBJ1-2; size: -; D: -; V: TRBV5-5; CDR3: CASSSSIDSSNYGYTF; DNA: TGTGCCAGCAGCTCGTCTATAGACAGTTCTAACTATGGCTACACCTTC
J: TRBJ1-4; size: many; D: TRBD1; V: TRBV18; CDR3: CASSPGQGDEKLFF; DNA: TGTGCCAGCTCACCGGGACAGGGTGACGAAAAACTGTTTTTT
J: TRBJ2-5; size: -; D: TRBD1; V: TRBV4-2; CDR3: CASSHPFRGQRETQYF; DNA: TGTGCCAGCAGCCACCCCTTCAGGGGACAGAGAGAGACCCAGTACTTC
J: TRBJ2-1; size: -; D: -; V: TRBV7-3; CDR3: CASSPHLAGEQFF; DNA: TGTGCCAGCAGCCCGCACTTGGCGGGGGAGCAGTTCTTC
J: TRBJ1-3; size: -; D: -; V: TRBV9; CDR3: CASSVAEGFSGNTIYF; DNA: TGTGCCAGCAGCGTAGCCGAGGGCTTCTCTGGAAACACCATATATTTT
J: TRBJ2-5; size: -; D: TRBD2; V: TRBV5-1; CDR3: CASSLGLAGLAGETQYF; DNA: TGCGCCAGCAGCTTAGGGCTCGCGGGACTAGCTGGAGAGACCCAGTACTTC
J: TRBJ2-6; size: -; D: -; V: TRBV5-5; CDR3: CASIGRSGDQQGANVLTF; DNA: TGTGCCAGCATTGGGCGGTCAGGGGACCAACAGGGGGCCAACGTCCTGACTTTC
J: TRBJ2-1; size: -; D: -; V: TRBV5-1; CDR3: CASSLQASGYNEQFF; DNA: TGCGCCAGCAGCTTGCAAGCAAGTGGCTACAATGAGCAGTTCTTC
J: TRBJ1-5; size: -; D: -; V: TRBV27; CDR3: CASSKAGGNQPQHF; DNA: TGTGCCAGCAGTAAAGCTGGAGGCAATCAGCCCCAGCATTTT
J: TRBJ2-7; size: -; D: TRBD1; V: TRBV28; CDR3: CASRPGQSYEQYF; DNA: TGTGCCAGCAGGCCGGGACAGAGCTACGAGCAGTACTTC
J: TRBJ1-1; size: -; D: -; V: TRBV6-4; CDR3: CASSREANTEAFF; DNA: TGTGCCAGCAGTAGGGAGGCGAACACTGAAGCTTTCTTT
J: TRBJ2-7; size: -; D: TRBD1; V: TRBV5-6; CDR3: CASSLGVQGFNEQYF; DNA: TGTGCCAGCAGCTTGGGGGTACAGGGGTTCAACGAGCAGTACTTC
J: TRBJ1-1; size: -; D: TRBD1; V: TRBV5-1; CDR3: CASSPLGQGATEAFF; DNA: TGCGCCAGCAGCCCCCTGGGACAGGGGGCAACTGAAGCTTTCTTT
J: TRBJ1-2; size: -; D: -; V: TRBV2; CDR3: CASSENTFAGYTF; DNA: TGTGCCAGCAGTGAAAACACCTTCGCTGGCTACACCTTC
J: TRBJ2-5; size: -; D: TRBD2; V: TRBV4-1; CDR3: CASSQDRLAGGQGETQYF; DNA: TGCGCCAGCAGCCAAGATAGGTTGGCGGGGGGGCAAGGAGAGACCCAGTACTTC
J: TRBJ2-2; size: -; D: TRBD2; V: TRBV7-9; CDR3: CASTRAGGPGTGELFF; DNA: TGTGCCAGCACCAGAGCGGGGGGGCCGGGCACCGGGGAGCTGTTTTTT
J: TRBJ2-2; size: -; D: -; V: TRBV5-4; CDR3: CASSSPSRELFF; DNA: TGTGCCAGCAGCTCCCCCTCCCGGGAGCTGTTTTTT
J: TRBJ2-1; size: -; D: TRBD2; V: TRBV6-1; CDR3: CASSEPGTRNNEQFF; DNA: TGTGCCAGCAGTGAACCCGGGACTAGAAACAATGAGCAGTTCTTC
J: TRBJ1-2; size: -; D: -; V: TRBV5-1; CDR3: CASSPSSTGNYGYTF; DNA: TGCGCCAGCAGTCCCTCATCGACAGGCAACTATGGCTACACCTTC
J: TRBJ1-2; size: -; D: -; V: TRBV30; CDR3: CAWNLAGYGYTF; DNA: TGTGCCTGGAATCTCGCCGGCTATGGCTACACCTTC
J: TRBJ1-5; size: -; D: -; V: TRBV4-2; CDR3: CASSPSGGSGEGQPQHF; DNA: TGTGCCAGCAGCCCATCGGGAGGTTCAGGGGAAGGACAGCCCCAGCATTTT
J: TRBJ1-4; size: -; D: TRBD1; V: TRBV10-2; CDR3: CASSESRTGTNEKLFF; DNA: TGCGCCAGCAGTGAGTCGAGGACAGGGACTAATGAAAAACTGTTTTTT
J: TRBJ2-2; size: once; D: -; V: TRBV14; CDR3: CASSRSYTGELFF; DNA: TGTGCCAGCAGCCGTAGTTACACCGGGGAGCTGTTTTTT
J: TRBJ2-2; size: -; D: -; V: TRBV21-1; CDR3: CASSKRAMVGTANTGELFF; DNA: TGTGCCAGCAGCAAAAGGGCGATGGTTGGGACTGCTAATACCGGGGAGCTGTTTTTT
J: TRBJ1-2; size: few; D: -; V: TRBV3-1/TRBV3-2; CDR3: CASRETTNYGYTF; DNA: TGTGCCAGCAGAGAGACAACAAACTATGGCTACACCTTC
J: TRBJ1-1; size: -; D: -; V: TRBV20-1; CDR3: CSASQGPNTEAFF; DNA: TGCAGTGCTAGTCAGGGTCCTAACACTGAAGCTTTCTTT
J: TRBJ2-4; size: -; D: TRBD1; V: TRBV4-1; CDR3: CASSQDDRGKKNIQYF; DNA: TGCGCCAGCAGCCAGGATGACAGGGGGAAGAAAAACATTCAGTACTTC
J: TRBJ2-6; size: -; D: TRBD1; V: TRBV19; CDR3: CASSIDRAGVLTF; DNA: TGTGCCAGTAGTATCGACAGGGCGGGCGTCCTGACTTTC
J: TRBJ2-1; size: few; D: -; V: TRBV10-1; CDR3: CASSETLRRAGEQFF; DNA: TGCGCCAGCAGTGAGACCCTTAGAAGGGCGGGTGAGCAGTTCTTC
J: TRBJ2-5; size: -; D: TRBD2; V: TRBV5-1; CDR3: CASSLTSGFQETQYF; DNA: TGCGCCAGCAGCTTGACTAGCGGATTCCAAGAGACCCAGTACTTC